The sequence of this T cell receptor beta chain was determined in a study of blood T cell repertoires in COVID-19. About the research overall: Specimens from acute and convalescent COVID-19 originated in the United States, Italy and Spain. In each case, the material was cDNA or gDNA derived from T cells, B-cell-depleted T cells, or PBMCs.

V shed 3 bases and J 5 bases; nucleotides not matched to a gene: 4. The germline gives CDR1 SEHNR, CDR2 FQNEAQ (reference sequence). The CDR3 loop spans 14 amino acids. Original methodology: Amplified reference gene primers provided the basis for estimating nucleated cell counts. TCRdb keeps only in-frame clones here, not all; method: immunoSEQ multiplex PCR. The DNA gave D and trimming, while V, J and clone size come from that table. The sample contains about 350,000 clones, approximately 89% of which appear only once. This TCR was sampled from a young woman who had recovered from COVID-19. The sample comprised peripheral blood. This chain joins TRBV7-9 and TRBJ1-1, with TRBD1 matching over 9 bases. In DNA, the CDR3 is TGTGCCAGCAGCTTCGGACAGGGGCGGACTGAAGCTTTCTTT. It yields the protein CASSFGQGRTEAFF.